This TCR beta chain appears in the sequencing data of a study of blood T cell repertoires in COVID-19. Overall study: Sources were T cells, B-cell-depleted T cells, or PBMCs; the material itself was cDNA or gDNA.

This clone turned up a few times. V gave up 1 base and J gave up 4 bases, with 11 bases separating them. The germline CDR1 and CDR2 sequences are SNHLY and FYNNEI. The CDR3 consists of 15 residues. Using immunoSEQ multiplex PCR, the repertoire was profiled, and TCRdb retains in-frame clones only, with some absent. The data contain 99,000 or so clones, approximately 72% of them singletons. The TCR was taken from a woman aged 70-85 years with acute or convalescent COVID-19. Sample: peripheral blood. V gene TRBV2 combines with J gene TRBJ1-3; D may be TRBD1 (5 bases). The CDR3 region has the DNA TGTGCCAGCAGTGAAGGGGGGGTGGAAGGAAACACCATATATTTT. Its translation is CASSEGGVEGNTIYF. The whole variable domain, remainder taken from reference TRBV2 and TRBJ1-3, is EPEVTQTPSHQVTQMGQEVILRCVPISNHLYFYWYRQILGQKVEFLVSFYNNEISEKSEIFDDQFSVERPDGSNFTLKIRSTKLEDSAMYFCASSEGGVEGNTIYFGEGSWLTVV.